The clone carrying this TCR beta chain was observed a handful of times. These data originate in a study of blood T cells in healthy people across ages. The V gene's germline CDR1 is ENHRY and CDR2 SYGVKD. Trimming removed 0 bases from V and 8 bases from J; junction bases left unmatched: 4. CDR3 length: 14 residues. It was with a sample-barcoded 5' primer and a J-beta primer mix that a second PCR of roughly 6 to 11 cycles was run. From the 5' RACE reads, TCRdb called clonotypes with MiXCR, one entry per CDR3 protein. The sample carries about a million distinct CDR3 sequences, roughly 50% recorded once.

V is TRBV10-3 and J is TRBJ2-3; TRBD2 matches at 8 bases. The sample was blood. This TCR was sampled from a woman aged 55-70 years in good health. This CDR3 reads CAISESLAGSTQYF. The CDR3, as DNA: TGTGCCATCAGTGAGTCTCTAGCGGGCAGTACGCAGTATTTT.